Listed below are T cell receptor beta chains from one sample, sequenced in a study of blood T cell repertoires in COVID-19. The method was immunoSEQ multiplex PCR; TCRdb's version includes in-frame clones alone and lacks a portion of them. The sample lists about 410,000 clones; 70% to 90% were seen once. The sequenced sample consisted of peripheral blood. Every receptor here comes from a woman in her thirties or forties with COVID-19, enrolled during active disease. Both conserved end residues are part of each CDR3. A D gene is named only where the DNA matches it firmly. Only part of the rows carry a size: once, few, many, or a class if the clone is expanded.

CDR3nt,CDR3aa,v_gene,d_gene,abundance,j_gene,len
TGCGCCAGCAGCTCGAATCCAGGGGCTGAAGCTTTCTTT,CASSSNPGAEAFF,TRBV5-1,NA,NA,TRBJ1-1,13
TGTGCCAGCAGCTTAAACCTAGCGGGGCTGTCCTACGAGCAGTACTTC,CASSLNLAGLSYEQYF,TRBV7-6,TRBD2,NA,TRBJ2-7,16
TGTGCCAGCAGGGGGACAGGGAAGAATGGCTACACCTTC,CASRGTGKNGYTF,TRBV28,TRBD1,NA,TRBJ1-2,13
TGTGCCAGCCTAGTCACAGGGCTCTATGGCTACACCTTC,CASLVTGLYGYTF,TRBV6-5,NA,NA,TRBJ1-2,13
TGTGCCAGCAGCCAGGTCGAGAGAGAGACCCAGTACTTC,CASSQVERETQYF,TRBV5-6,NA,NA,TRBJ2-5,13
TGTGCCAGCAGTTACGGCCAGGGCGAAGCTTTCTTT,CASSYGQGEAFF,TRBV6-6,NA,NA,TRBJ1-1,12
TGTGCCACCAGTGATCTGGGGGGGGTGCGTAATGAGCAGTTCTTC,CATSDLGGVRNEQFF,TRBV24-1,TRBD2,NA,TRBJ2-1,15
TGTGCCAGCAGCTTAGTGGCGGATACCTACAATGAGCAGTTCTTC,CASSLVADTYNEQFF,TRBV7-9,NA,NA,TRBJ2-1,15
TGTGCCAGCAACGGACAGGACCCCAATGAGCAGTTCTTC,CASNGQDPNEQFF,TRBV5-4,TRBD1,NA,TRBJ2-1,13
TGTGCCAGCACCCAGACAGGAGAGGATAACTATGGCTACACCTTC,CASTQTGEDNYGYTF,TRBV6-5,NA,NA,TRBJ1-2,15
TGTGCCAGCAGCAAGCGGGGCGATTACCAAGAGACCCAGTACTTC,CASSKRGDYQETQYF,TRBV9,TRBD2,NA,TRBJ2-5,15
TGTGCCAGCAGCGCACAGGGATGGACTGAAGCTTTCTTT,CASSAQGWTEAFF,TRBV9,NA,NA,TRBJ1-1,13
TGTGCCAGCAGTTACAGGCAGGGTAACACTGAAGCTTTCTTT,CASSYRQGNTEAFF,TRBV6-6,NA,NA,TRBJ1-1,14
TGTGCCAGCAGCGTTGGACTAGCGGTGGAGCAGTTCTTC,CASSVGLAVEQFF,TRBV9,TRBD2,once,TRBJ2-1,13
TGCAGCGTTTCTTGGGCCGTGAACACTGAAGCTTTCTTT,CSVSWAVNTEAFF,TRBV29-1,NA,NA,TRBJ1-1,13
TGTGCCAGCAGCTCTAGGGTCCAGGGACAAAAAGCTTTCTTT,CASSSRVQGQKAFF,TRBV7-2,NA,few,TRBJ1-1,14
TGCGCCAGCAGCCCCGGACGGGGACAGGGGCGGGGACACTATAATTCACCCCTCCACTTT,CASSPGRGQGRGHYNSPLHF,TRBV4-3,TRBD1,NA,TRBJ1-6,20
TGTGCCAGCGAGGCTGGGGGGGGCATTCAGTACTTC,CASEAGGGIQYF,TRBV6-5,TRBD2,NA,TRBJ2-4,12
TGTGCCAGCAGCCCGATCCGACAGATTAATGAAAAACTGTTTTTT,CASSPIRQINEKLFF,TRBV7-8,NA,NA,TRBJ1-4,15
TGTGCCAGCAGCCCCGCCGCGGTTGAGCCCCAGCATTTT,CASSPAAVEPQHF,TRBV11-2,NA,once,TRBJ1-5,13
TGTGCCAGCGGCACCCGGGGGAAAGCGGGAGGCTACACCTTC,CASGTRGKAGGYTF,TRBV6-5,NA,NA,TRBJ1-2,14
TGTGCCAGCAGCCTGGGACAGATCAATCAGCCCCAGCATTTT,CASSLGQINQPQHF,TRBV5-6,TRBD1,NA,TRBJ1-5,14
TGTGCCAGTAGGGTATTGAGCACTAATGAAAAACTGTTTTTT,CASRVLSTNEKLFF,TRBV19,NA,NA,TRBJ1-4,14
TGTGCCAGCGGGCCAGGGTACGATAATCAGCCCCAGCATTTT,CASGPGYDNQPQHF,TRBV6-5,NA,NA,TRBJ1-5,14
TGTGCCAGCAGTTTGGCTAGAGGGGAAAAACTGTTTTTT,CASSLARGEKLFF,TRBV27,NA,NA,TRBJ1-4,13
TGTGCCAGCAGCTTAACACTAGCGGGAGGTCAAGAGACCCAGTACTTC,CASSLTLAGGQETQYF,TRBV7-2,TRBD2,NA,TRBJ2-5,16
TGCGCCAGCACCTACCGACCCTCCGGGGGGGGAGGGAATGAAAAACTGTTTTTT,CASTYRPSGGGGNEKLFF,TRBV5-1,NA,NA,TRBJ1-4,18
TGTGCCAGCAGTATTCGACAGGGGCTTGGTGAAAAACTGTTTTTT,CASSIRQGLGEKLFF,TRBV28,TRBD1,NA,TRBJ1-4,15
TGTGCCAGCAAGAGGACTAGCGCCTCCTACGAGCAGTACTTC,CASKRTSASYEQYF,TRBV5-4,TRBD2,NA,TRBJ2-7,14
TGTGCCAGCAGCCATGACAGGGGCGGTACTGGAAACACCATATATTTT,CASSHDRGGTGNTIYF,TRBV3-1/TRBV3-2,TRBD1,few,TRBJ1-3,16
TGTGCCAGCAGCGGGCTGACAGCGTTAACCTACAATGAGCAGTTCTTC,CASSGLTALTYNEQFF,TRBV11-2,NA,NA,TRBJ2-1,16
TGCAGCGTTGAGATCCCTTCAGGGGCTCCGAACACTGAAGCTTTCTTT,CSVEIPSGAPNTEAFF,TRBV29-1,NA,NA,TRBJ1-1,16
TGTGCCAGCAGTTACTTGACAGGGTCATCCTACGAGCAGTACTTC,CASSYLTGSSYEQYF,TRBV6-2/TRBV6-3,TRBD1,NA,TRBJ2-7,15
TGTGCCAGCTCACCACCGTCAGGGTCAAACGAAAAACTGTTTTTT,CASSPPSGSNEKLFF,TRBV18,NA,once,TRBJ1-4,15
TGTGCCAGCAGCCCGGGACTAGCGGGCTACGAGCAGTACTTC,CASSPGLAGYEQYF,TRBV9,TRBD2,few,TRBJ2-7,14